This record concerns one TCR beta chain sequence. Its antigen is as yet unknown. The sample comes from a study of T cell responses to AZD1222 COVID-19 vaccine. The V and J ends lost 2 bases and 2 bases, in that order; junction bases with no gene match: 8. The CDR3 runs to 16 residues. Germline-derived CDR1 and CDR2 are LGHDT and YNNKEL (reference sequence). Some clones are missing from TCRdb's copy, which holds only in-frame ones; the method was immunoSEQ multiplex PCR. The table has 45,000 to 55,000 clones, 80% to 90% seen once. Study-level points and caveats: Spike was spanned by vaccine-associated CD4 TCRs, which were dominant at 160-218 and 743-854.

The sample here was peripheral blood, taken 28 days after the second AZD1222 dose. The receptor's source is an adult who received the AZD1222 COVID-19 vaccine. This sequence joins TRBV3-1 (or the pseudogene TRBV3-2) and TRBJ2-7; 8 bases fit TRBD1. The DNA of the CDR3 is TGTGCCAGCAGCCAACCTGGACAGGGTCTCGCCTACGAGCAGTACTTC. This sequence encodes CASSQPGQGLAYEQYF.